The 5 T cell receptor beta chains below were found in one sample sequenced in a study of cytomegalovirus exposure and HLA in healthy donors. Primers: 60 Vbeta forward and 13 Jbeta reverse. TCRdb's table, derived via immunoSEQ multiplex PCR, lists solely in-frame clones and lacks some. This table has about 180,000 clones, about four fifths appearing once. Input material: PBMCs. These receptors originate from a woman aged 25 to 39 in good health and CMV-seronegative.

The chain joins TRBV29-1 to TRBJ2-5, with 8 bases that match TRBD1. Germline CDR1 SQVTM, CDR2 ANQGSEA. CDR3 length: 13 residues. The V gene end was trimmed by 5 bases and the J gene end by 3 bases; junction bases not matched to a gene: 5. Here the CDR3 DNA reads TGCAGCGTTTCCGGGACAGGTAAAGAGACCCAGTACTTC. Its protein product is CSVSGTGKETQYF.

The V call is TRBV7-6, the J call TRBJ2-7; 11 bases align to TRBD2. With 5 bases clipped from V and 6 bases from J, the junction kept 15 bases outside the gene matches. This CDR3 spans 17 amino acids. The germline V gene encodes CDR1 SGHVS and CDR2 FNYEAQ. CDR3 in DNA: TGTGCCAGCAGCCCACCCCCTTTCGGGCTAGCGGGGGGCGAGCAGTACTTC. Translated: CASSPPPFGLAGGEQYF.

The chain recombines TRBV11-2 with TRBJ2-3; 7 bases match TRBD2. There are 19 residues in the CDR3. The ends lost 1 base at V and 0 bases at J; junction bases unmatched: 13. CDR1 SGHAT and CDR2 FQNNGV come from the germline V gene. The CDR3 is CASSLGLRIAGVSTDTQYF. CDR3 bases: TGTGCCAGCAGCTTAGGGTTAAGGATTGCGGGGGTTAGCACAGATACGCAGTATTTT.

The rearrangement links TRBV2 to TRBJ1-2; no reliable D call. The germline CDR1 and CDR2 sequences are SNHLY and FYNNEI. The CDR3 runs 12 residues. With 5 bases removed from V and 5 bases from J, the gap between germline ends came to 9 bases. CDR3 bases: TGTGCCAGCAGTTACAGCTATTATGGCTACACCTTC. Translated: CASSYSYYGYTF.

The rearrangement joins TRBV28 to TRBJ2-1; 7 bases align to TRBD2. Unmatched junction bases numbered 8, after V lost 7 bases and J lost 8 bases. The CDR3 spans 13 residues. Germline loops: CDR1 MDHEN, CDR2 SYDVKM. The CDR3 protein is CASTGRGRYEQFF. CDR3 nucleotide sequence: TGTGCCAGCACGGGGAGGGGAAGGTATGAGCAGTTCTTC.